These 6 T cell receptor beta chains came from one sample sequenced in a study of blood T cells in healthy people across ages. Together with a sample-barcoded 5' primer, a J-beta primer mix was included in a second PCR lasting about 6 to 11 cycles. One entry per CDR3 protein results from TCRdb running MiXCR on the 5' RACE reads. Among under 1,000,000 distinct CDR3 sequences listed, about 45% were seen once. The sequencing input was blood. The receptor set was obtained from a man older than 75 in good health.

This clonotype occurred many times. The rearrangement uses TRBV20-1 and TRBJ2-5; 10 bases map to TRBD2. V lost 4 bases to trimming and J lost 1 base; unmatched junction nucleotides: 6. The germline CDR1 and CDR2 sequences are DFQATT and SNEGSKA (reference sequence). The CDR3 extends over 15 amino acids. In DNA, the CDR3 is TGCAGTGCTACCCGACTAGCGGGCCTCCAAGAGACCCAGTACTTC. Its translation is CSATRLAGLQETQYF.

The CDR3 region has the DNA TGTGCCACCTTAGCGGGGGGGCTTGATGAGACCCAGTACTTC. It translates to CATLAGGLDETQYF. This chain joins TRBV6-1 and TRBJ2-5; 11 nucleotides match TRBD2. Per the germline V gene, CDR1 is MNHNS and CDR2 is SASEGT. The CDR3 contains 14 residues. V shed 10 bases and J 5 bases; nucleotides not matched to a gene: 9.

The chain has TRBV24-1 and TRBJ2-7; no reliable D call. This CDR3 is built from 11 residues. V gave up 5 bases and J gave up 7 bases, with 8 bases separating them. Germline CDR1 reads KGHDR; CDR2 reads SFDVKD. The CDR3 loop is CATSALNEQYF. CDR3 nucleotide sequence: TGTGCCACCAGTGCCCTCAATGAGCAGTACTTC.

The CDR3 region has the DNA TGTGCCAGCAGTTTGTACATGGGCAATGAGCAGTTCTTC. Its protein is CASSLYMGNEQFF. V gene TRBV28 combines with J gene TRBJ2-1; the D is unclear. V lost 3 bases and J 6 bases, leaving 9 bases between the germline ends. The CDR3 is 13 residues long. Per germline, CDR1 MDHEN and CDR2 SYDVKM.

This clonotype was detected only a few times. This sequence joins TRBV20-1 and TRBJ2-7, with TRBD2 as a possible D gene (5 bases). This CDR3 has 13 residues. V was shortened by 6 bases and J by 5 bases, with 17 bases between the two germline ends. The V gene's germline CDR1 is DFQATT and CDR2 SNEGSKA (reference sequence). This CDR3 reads CSAPSRSGNEQYF. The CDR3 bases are TGCAGTGCCCCCTCCCGGTCGGGAAACGAGCAGTACTTC.

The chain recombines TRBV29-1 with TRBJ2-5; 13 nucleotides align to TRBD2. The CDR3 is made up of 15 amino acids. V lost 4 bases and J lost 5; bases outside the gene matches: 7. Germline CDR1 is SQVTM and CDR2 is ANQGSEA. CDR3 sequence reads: CSVAGTSGIWETQYF. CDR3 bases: TGCAGCGTTGCCGGGACTAGCGGGATTTGGGAGACCCAGTACTTC.